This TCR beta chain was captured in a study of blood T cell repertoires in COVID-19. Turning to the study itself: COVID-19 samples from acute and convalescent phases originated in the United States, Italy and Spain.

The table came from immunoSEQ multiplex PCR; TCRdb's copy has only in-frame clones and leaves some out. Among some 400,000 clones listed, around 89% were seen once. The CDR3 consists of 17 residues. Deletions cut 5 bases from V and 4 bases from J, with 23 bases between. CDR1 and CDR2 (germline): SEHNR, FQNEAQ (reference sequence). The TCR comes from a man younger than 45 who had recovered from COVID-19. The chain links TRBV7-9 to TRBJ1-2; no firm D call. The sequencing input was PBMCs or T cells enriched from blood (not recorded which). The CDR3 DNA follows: TGTGCCAGCAGCCCCGGGAATGGGCCCCTCCGGAGCTATGGCTACACCTTC. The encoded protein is CASSPGNGPLRSYGYTF. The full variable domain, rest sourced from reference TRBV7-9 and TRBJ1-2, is DTGVSQNPRHKITKRGQNVTFRCDPISEHNRLYWYRQTLGQGPEFLTYFQNEAQLEKSRLLSDRFSAERPKGSFSTLEIQRTEQGDSAMYLCASSPGNGPLRSYGYTFGSGTRLTVV.